This T cell receptor (beta chain) is from a study of blood T cells in healthy people across ages. Study outcomes and limitations: Among long-lived donors, naive CD4+ cells were more numerous and diversity higher than in aged donors. While age rose, TCR beta diversity per million T cells dropped in a roughly linear way.

CDR1 and CDR2 from the germline V gene are SQVTM and ANQGSEA. The CDR3 consists of 12 residues. This clonotype was observed a handful of times. Antigen: not known. With a J-beta primer mix and a sample-barcoded 5' primer, a second PCR ran about 7 to 11 cycles. TCRdb reprocessed the 5' RACE reads via MiXCR and lists one record per CDR3 protein. In the table there are over 700,000 distinct CDR3 sequences, 50% to 65% of which are singletons. This receptor was obtained from an older man in good health. The V gene is TRBV29-1, the J gene TRBJ2-5, with a tentative D call TRBD2 (6 bases). TRBJ2-7 matches the DNA end more closely, so the J call is doubtful. Sequenced sample: blood. CDR3 loop: CSGSGRVGEQYF. Here the CDR3 DNA reads TGCAGCGGATCCGGGAGAGTAGGCGAGCAGTACTTC.